The next 30 T cell receptor beta chains were all read from a single sample in a study of blood T cells in healthy people across ages. A sample-barcoded 5' primer and a J-beta primer mix were used in a second PCR of roughly 7 to 11 cycles. TCRdb re-called the 5' RACE reads with MiXCR, one entry per CDR3 protein. The sample lists 1.5 million to 2 million distinct CDR3 sequences; around half were seen once. The sample was blood. These receptors all stem from a middle-aged woman in good health.

The chain combines TRBV3-1 with TRBJ2-3, with D tentatively TRBD1 (5 bases). Trimming took off 0 bases at V and 2 bases at J, with 12 bases between the two ends. In germline, CDR1 is LGHDT, CDR2 YNNKEL (reference sequence). The CDR3 extends over 16 amino acids. CDR3: CASSQDVTGFTDTQYF. Here the CDR3 DNA reads TGTGCCAGCAGCCAAGATGTAACAGGCTTCACAGATACGCAGTATTTT.

The J gene is TRBJ2-3, the V gene TRBV5-6, with D possibly matching TRBD1 (5 bases). V gave up 4 bases and J gave up 5 bases, with 14 bases separating them. This CDR3 has 14 residues. Looked up from germline, CDR1 is SGHDT and CDR2 is YYEEEE. In DNA, the CDR3 is TGTGCCAGCAGCGTGGCCCAGGGTGAAGATACGCAGTATTTT. Its translation: CASSVAQGEDTQYF.

The rearrangement links TRBV7-9 to TRBJ2-3; 7 bases agree with TRBD1. V trimming: 5 bases; J trimming: 5 bases; junction bases outside the gene matches: 10. CDR1 and CDR2 (germline): SEHNR, FQNEAQ (reference sequence). CDR3 length: 15 residues. CDR3 residues: CASSPLEGAVDTQYF. In DNA, the CDR3 is TGTGCCAGCAGCCCCCTTGAGGGGGCCGTAGATACGCAGTATTTT.

The rearrangement uses TRBV9 and TRBJ1-2; weak D call: TRBD1 (6 bases). The CDR3 totals 16 residues. The ends were cut back, 4 bases at V and 0 bases at J, with 16 bases in the middle. Germline loops: CDR1 SGDLS, CDR2 YYNGEE. The DNA for the CDR3 is TGTGCCAGCAGCAGAGACCCGGGACAAGCTAACTATGGCTACACCTTC. Its protein is CASSRDPGQANYGYTF.

The chain has TRBV6-2 or TRBV6-3 and TRBJ2-7; tentatively, D is TRBD2 (5 bases). Germline V gene lookup returns CDR1 MNHEY and CDR2 SVGEGT. The V gene lost 6 bases and the J gene lost 7 bases, with 10 bases spanning the gap. CDR3 length: 11 amino acids. The CDR3 loop reads CASRDWYEQYF. The DNA for the CDR3 is TGTGCCAGCAGGGACTGGTATGAGCAGTACTTC.

There are a few counts of this clonotype. The rearrangement uses TRBV10-3 and TRBJ2-7; 10 nucleotides match TRBD1. This CDR3 is built from 14 residues. Germline V CDR1 and CDR2: ENHRY, SYGVKD. The ends lost 6 bases at V and 2 bases at J; junction bases unmatched: 4. This chain's CDR3 is CAISPGQGAYEQYF. The CDR3 nucleotides are TGTGCCATCAGCCCCGGACAGGGGGCCTACGAGCAGTACTTC.

The gene calls are TRBV28 and TRBJ2-3; maybe TRBD1 (6 bases). Germline values: CDR1 MDHEN, CDR2 SYDVKM. This CDR3 contains 15 residues. V gave up 5 bases and J gave up 4 bases, with 16 bases separating them. CDR3 nucleotides: TGTGCCAGCAGTGAACATACGAACAGGGCAGATACGCAGTATTTT. Its protein is CASSEHTNRADTQYF.

The chain employs TRBV7-2 and TRBJ1-2; perhaps TRBD1 as D (5 bases). CDR1 SGHTA and CDR2 FQGNSA come from the germline V gene. CDR3 length equals 15 residues. Trimming shortened V by 1 base and J by 7 bases, and 16 bases separated the two germline ends. Here the CDR3 DNA reads TGTGCCAGCAGCTTAGGGTTCGGGGGAATAAGTGGCTACACCTTC. Translation: CASSLGFGGISGYTF.

A few counts support this clonotype. The CDR3 reads CASSLPGLANHTQYF. CDR3 bases: TGTGCCAGCAGCCTACCTGGACTAGCGAACCATACGCAGTATTTT. This sequence joins TRBV7-9 and TRBJ2-3; 9 nucleotides align to TRBD2. Losses at the gene ends were 5 bases for V and 7 bases for J; bases not matched to a gene: 10. The length of the CDR3 is 15 residues. CDR1 SEHNR and CDR2 FQNEAQ come from the germline V gene (reference sequence). Looking up the rest from reference TRBV7-9 and TRBJ2-3 gives the full variable domain: DTGVSQNPRHKITKRGQNVTFRCDPISEHNRLYWYRQTLGQGPEFLTYFQNEAQLEKSRLLSDRFSAERPKGSFSTLEIQRTEQGDSAMYLCASSLPGLANHTQYFGPGTRLTVL.

V usage is TRBV7-6 and J usage is TRBJ2-5; no reliable D call. Matching the DNA end better, TRBJ2-7 makes the J call doubtful. Germline V gene lookup returns CDR1 SGHVS and CDR2 FNYEAQ. This CDR3 has 14 residues. CDR3 sequence (DNA): TGTGCCAGCAGCTTGGGTGATAGGGTCCGCGAGCAGTACTTC. Translated, it gives CASSLGDRVREQYF.

Regarding this clonotype: At one end, the junction sequence differs from germline, possibly due to a read error. As DNA, the CDR3 is TGTGCCAGCAGCTTTAACTCCCTCTATGGTTACACCTTC. Protein sequence: CASSFNSLYGYTF. J is TRBJ1-2 and V is TRBV13, with D unclear. Germline V gives CDR1 PRHDT, CDR2 FYEKMQ (reference sequence). This CDR3 comprises 13 residues.

This clonotype has only one observation. The rearrangement joins TRBV7-9 to TRBJ1-2, with D possibly matching TRBD1 (5 bases). Trimming took 3 bases from V and 4 from J, leaving 15 bases between them. Germline assignment: CDR1 SEHNR and CDR2 FQNEAQ (reference sequence). This CDR3 has 15 amino acids. CDR3 sequence: CASSFGGEDTYGYTF. The CDR3 DNA is TGTGCCAGCAGCTTCGGAGGGGAGGACACCTATGGCTACACCTTC.

The V and J genes are TRBV9 and TRBJ2-1; D possibly uses TRBD1 or TRBD2 (5 bases each). The CDR3 totals 14 residues. CDR1 is SGDLS, CDR2 YYNGEE, per germline. V lost 3 bases and J 9 bases, leaving 16 bases between the germline ends. The CDR3 spells CASSDRGGRGEQFF. In DNA form, the CDR3 reads TGTGCCAGCAGCGACCGGGGCGGAAGGGGTGAGCAGTTCTTC.

The sample holds a few counts of this clonotype. V and J are TRBV28 and TRBJ2-1; D gene uncertain. The CDR3 contains 13 residues. Looked up from germline, CDR1 is MDHEN and CDR2 is SYDVKM. V gave up 8 bases and J gave up 8 bases, with 16 bases separating them. DNA of the CDR3: TGTGCCAGCCTCCAGGCCGGCGAGGATGAGCAGTTCTTC. Protein: CASLQAGEDEQFF.

The chain combines TRBV9 with TRBJ2-1; D might be TRBD2 (6 bases). V gave up 0 bases and J gave up 3 bases, with 13 bases separating them. CDR3 size: 16 residues. CDR1 and CDR2 from the germline V gene are SGDLS and YYNGEE. The CDR3 region has the DNA TGTGCCAGCAGCGTAGTGGCGCGGGGCGACTACAATGAGCAGTTCTTC. Amino acid sequence: CASSVVARGDYNEQFF.

CDR3 sequence (DNA): TGTGCCAGCAGCTTAATTATGGACAGGTACACTGAAGCTTTCTTT. This gives the protein CASSLIMDRYTEAFF. The J gene is TRBJ1-1, the V gene TRBV7-9; 7 bases are shared with TRBD1. V gave up 2 bases and J gave up 3 bases; unmatched junction bases: 6. The CDR3 is 15 amino acids. Germline CDR1 and CDR2: SEHNR and FQNEAQ (reference sequence).

The rearrangement links TRBV5-6 to TRBJ2-3; possible D gene TRBD2, 5 bases. Trimming took 0 bases from V and 5 from J, leaving 10 bases between them. The CDR3 is made up of 14 amino acids. CDR1 and CDR2 (germline): SGHDT, YYEEEE. The CDR3 DNA follows: TGTGCCAGCAGCTTGGGGCGGACTCTAGATACGCAGTATTTT. Residues: CASSLGRTLDTQYF.

Details on this clonotype: The junction departs from the called germline gene at one end, perhaps through a read error. The genes are TRBV28 and TRBJ1-2; D gene unclear. The CDR3 consists of 13 residues. The germline gives CDR1 MDHEN, CDR2 SYDVKM. CDR3 loop: CASSCGIGYGYTF. CDR3 sequence (DNA): TGCGCCAGCAGTTGCGGGATTGGCTATGGCTACACCTTC.

Only a few counts were recorded for this clonotype. The V call is TRBV7-2, the J call TRBJ2-6, with D perhaps matching TRBD2 (6 bases). This CDR3 is 18 amino acids long. CDR1 is SGHTA, CDR2 FQGNSA, per germline. Trimming shortened V by 7 bases and J by 2 bases, and 21 bases separated the two germline ends. The CDR3 is CASTLRSGTGAGANVLTF. In nucleotides, the CDR3 is TGTGCCAGCACCCTAAGGTCGGGGACTGGCGCTGGGGCCAACGTCCTGACTTTC.

The chain has TRBV20-1 and TRBJ2-3; 10 bases are shared with TRBD2. J was trimmed by 3 bases and V by 3 bases; bases with no gene match: 9. The CDR3 has 16 residues. The germline V gene encodes CDR1 DFQATT and CDR2 SNEGSKA (reference sequence). The chain's CDR3 is CSASFLAGVRTDTQYF. The CDR3 bases are TGCAGTGCTAGTTTCCTAGCGGGGGTCCGGACAGATACGCAGTATTTT.

This clonotype was recorded only once. The chain couples TRBV7-9 to TRBJ1-6; TRBD1 agrees at 10 bases. Germline CDR1 and CDR2: SEHNR and FQNEAQ (reference sequence). The trim removed 5 bases at V and 17 bases at J, leaving 6 bases unmatched. This CDR3 has 12 residues. The CDR3 is CASSLGTGVFHF. CDR3 bases: TGTGCCAGCAGCCTCGGGACAGGGGTCTTCCACTTT.

The gene calls are TRBV29-1 and TRBJ2-1, with a weak D call TRBD1 (6 bases). There are 14 residues in the CDR3. Germline CDR1 SQVTM, CDR2 ANQGSEA. Trimming shortened V by 1 base and J by 5 bases, and 12 bases separated the two germline ends. The CDR3 nucleotides read TGCAGCGTTGAAGGGGCACAGGGAAACAATGAGCAGTTCTTC. Translating gives CSVEGAQGNNEQFF.

Of note for this clonotype: Germline and junction disagree at one end, which may indicate a read error. The genes are TRBV5-1 and TRBJ2-5; 8 bases line up with TRBD1. Germline-derived CDR1 and CDR2 are SGHRS and YFSETQ. This CDR3 has 15 residues. The CDR3 loop is CASSLDRASGETQYF. CDR3 coding DNA: TGCGCCAGCAGTTTGGACAGGGCCTCGGGAGAGACCCAGTACTTC.

The chain joins TRBV6-2 or TRBV6-3 to TRBJ2-3; unclear D gene. CDR3 length equals 12 residues. Trimming removed 7 bases at V and 6 bases at J, with 11 bases between. Germline V gene data show CDR1 as MNHEY and CDR2 as SVGEGT. The CDR3 is CASTEEGDTQYF. In nucleotides, the CDR3 is TGTGCCAGCACCGAAGAAGGGGATACGCAGTATTTT.

The chain recombines TRBV29-1 with TRBJ2-7; 8 positions agree with TRBD2. After removal of 7 bases from V and 2 bases from J, the junction contained 10 bases not matched to a gene. This CDR3 has 14 amino acids. CDR1 and CDR2 from the germline V gene are SQVTM and ANQGSEA. The CDR3 DNA sequence: TGCAGCGCTGGAATAGCGGGGTTCGCCTACGAGCAGTACTTC. This translates into CSAGIAGFAYEQYF.

The V and J genes are TRBV4-3 and TRBJ2-1, with D uncertain. CDR3 size: 15 residues. Germline CDR1 and CDR2: LGHNA and YSLEER. V was cut by 0 bases and J by 3 bases, with 9 bases left in between. The DNA of the CDR3 is TGCGCCAGCAGCCAAGAGCGTCAGGACTACAATGAGCAGTTCTTC. Translated, it gives CASSQERQDYNEQFF.

This clonotype showed up just a few times. V gene TRBV20-1 combines with J gene TRBJ2-7, with TRBD1 matching over 8 bases. V trimming: 6 bases; J trimming: 4 bases; junction bases outside the gene matches: 8. The CDR3 is 13 residues long. CDR1 and CDR2 from the germline V gene are DFQATT and SNEGSKA (reference sequence). The CDR3 loop reads CSATPGQAYEQYF. The CDR3 bases are TGCAGTGCCACCCCGGGACAGGCGTACGAGCAGTACTTC.

This clonotype was counted only a few times. V is TRBV29-1 and J is TRBJ2-1, with D possibly called TRBD1 or TRBD2 (6 bases each). Germline V gives CDR1 SQVTM, CDR2 ANQGSEA. Trimming took 1 base from V and 1 from J, leaving 11 bases between them. The CDR3 contains 15 residues. The DNA for the CDR3 is TGCAGCGTTGAAGGGGCGGGGACATCCTACAATGAGCAGTTCTTC. Its protein is CSVEGAGTSYNEQFF.

This sequence joins TRBV20-1 and TRBJ2-1; D gene unclear. CDR1 and CDR2 from the germline V gene are DFQATT and SNEGSKA (reference sequence). The V and J ends lost 5 bases and 0 bases respectively, with 8 bases between them. The CDR3 contains 13 residues. The CDR3 DNA is TGCAGTGCTTGGTACGACTCCTACAATGAGCAGTTCTTC. Protein: CSAWYDSYNEQFF.

This clonotype appeared a few times. The chain is built from TRBV14 and TRBJ1-2, with D uncertain. The CDR3 consists of 13 residues. Germline V gene data show CDR1 as SGHDN and CDR2 as FVKESK. Trimming removed 4 bases at V and 2 bases at J, with 8 bases between. CDR3 residues: CASSPHQNYGYTF. In DNA form, the CDR3 reads TGTGCCAGCAGCCCCCACCAAAACTATGGCTACACCTTC.